This T cell receptor (beta chain) comes out of a study of shared clonotypes between healthy human individuals. Whole-study context: Three plates each covered CD4 naive and memory; CD8 naive two, CD8 memory one.

The CDR3 extends over 16 amino acids. V trimming: 4 bases; J trimming: 1 base; junction bases outside the gene matches: 9. Germline CDR1 reads SGHDT; CDR2 reads YYEEEE. The assay was immunoSEQ multiplex PCR, and TCRdb's table has in-frame clones only and misses some. The sample lists 1,400,000 or so clones; approximately 98.5% were seen once. There were no recent acute infections or vaccinations among the donors, who were healthy HIV-negative adults. This receptor was obtained from a man in his thirties or forties in good health. V usage is TRBV5-6 and J usage is TRBJ2-7; 9 bases agree with TRBD1. The sample consisted of naive CD4+ T cells sorted from blood. Subset specified: CD45RA+ positively selected. As DNA, the CDR3 is TGTGCCAGCAGCCCCTACGACAGGGGGTATTCCTACGAGCAGTACTTC. Its translation: CASSPYDRGYSYEQYF.